This T cell receptor (beta chain) was recorded in a study of control samples from healthy donors and cancer patients (TCRdb year 2020). Library preparation employed the immunoSEQ multiplex PCR assay. The table comes from immuneACCESS by way of TCRdb, which keeps in-frame sequences with V and J called. Part of the clones is missing from these tables; in studies checked, under half for an unresolved V gene and the rest for unknown reasons. The sample table lists approximately 92,000 clones, more than 85% of them with a count of one. Approximately 1.5% of the sample rests with the top ten. The CDR3 has 15 amino acids, counting the end cysteine and phenylalanine. The kept DNA is CDR3 alone, 45 bases in frame from the first base. V sheds 5 bases and J sheds 5 bases, leaving 18 bases between their ends. CDR1 and CDR2 (SEHNR, FQNEAQ) derive from the germline V gene (reference sequence). Comments on this clone: The specificity of this receptor is unknown. Nothing much larger sits one base from this clone, and base qualities are not available.

The rearrangement combines TRBV7-9 with TRBJ2-5; a tentative D match to TRBD2 spans 5 bases. The material sequenced was blood. The TCR comes from a woman in her twenties or thirties in good health. The encoded CDR3 is CASSPRSTSSETQYF. The sequence in DNA is TGTGCCAGCAGCCCACGGTCAACTAGTTCTGAGACCCAGTACTTC.